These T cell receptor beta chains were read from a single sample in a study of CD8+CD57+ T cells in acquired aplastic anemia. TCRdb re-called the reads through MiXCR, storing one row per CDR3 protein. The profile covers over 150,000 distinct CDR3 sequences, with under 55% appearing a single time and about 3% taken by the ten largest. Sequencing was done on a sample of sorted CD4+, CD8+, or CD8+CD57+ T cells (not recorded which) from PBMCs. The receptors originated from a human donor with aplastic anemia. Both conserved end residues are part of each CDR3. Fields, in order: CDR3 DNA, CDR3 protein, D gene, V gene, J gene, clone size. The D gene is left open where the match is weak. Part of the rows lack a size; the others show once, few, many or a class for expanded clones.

CDR3 DNA: TGTGCCAGCTCGCCCAGTCTAGCGGGGGACGACGAGCAGTACTTC; CDR3 protein: CASSPSLAGDDEQYF; D gene: TRBD2; V gene: TRBV18; J gene: TRBJ2-7; clone size: NA
CDR3 DNA: TGTGCCAGTAGTACTAGCGGGGGACACAATGAGCAGTTCTTC; CDR3 protein: CASSTSGGHNEQFF; D gene: TRBD2; V gene: TRBV19; J gene: TRBJ2-1; clone size: many
CDR3 DNA: TGTGCCAGCAGCCTCTCCTACGAGCAGTACTTC; CDR3 protein: CASSLSYEQYF; D gene: NA; V gene: TRBV7-9; J gene: TRBJ2-7; clone size: medium-sized
CDR3 DNA: TGTGCCAGCAGCCTAGACGGACCTTATGGCTACACCTTC; CDR3 protein: CASSLDGPYGYTF; D gene: NA; V gene: TRBV7-9; J gene: TRBJ1-2; clone size: many
CDR3 DNA: TGTGCCAGCAGCTTCGGTCTCACAGGGTCTAACTATGGCTACACCTTC; CDR3 protein: CASSFGLTGSNYGYTF; D gene: NA; V gene: TRBV7-3; J gene: TRBJ1-2; clone size: NA
CDR3 DNA: TGTGCCAGCAGCCCCGAATGGGGACTCGAAGAGACCCAGTACTTC; CDR3 protein: CASSPEWGLEETQYF; D gene: NA; V gene: TRBV3-1; J gene: TRBJ2-5; clone size: NA
CDR3 DNA: TGTGCCATCAGTGAGTCGAAGAACACTGAAGCTTTCTTT; CDR3 protein: CAISESKNTEAFF; D gene: NA; V gene: TRBV10-3; J gene: TRBJ1-1; clone size: NA
CDR3 DNA: TGTGCCACCAGTGACACGGACAGGGAGGCGAACTATGGCTACACCTTC; CDR3 protein: CATSDTDREANYGYTF; D gene: TRBD1; V gene: TRBV24-1; J gene: TRBJ1-2; clone size: many
CDR3 DNA: TGTGCCAGCAGCTTCCGGACTAGCGGGAGCGGGGCCGGGGAGCTGTTTTTT; CDR3 protein: CASSFRTSGSGAGELFF; D gene: TRBD2; V gene: TRBV11-2; J gene: TRBJ2-2; clone size: many
CDR3 DNA: TGTGCCAGCAGCGTTAAAGCAGGGTACACTGAAGCTTTCTTT; CDR3 protein: CASSVKAGYTEAFF; D gene: NA; V gene: TRBV9; J gene: TRBJ1-1; clone size: many
CDR3 DNA: TGCAGTGAACGGGACTACAATGAGCAGTTCTTC; CDR3 protein: CSERDYNEQFF; D gene: NA; V gene: TRBV20-1; J gene: TRBJ2-1; clone size: once
CDR3 DNA: TGTGCCAGCAGTTACTCTGGTAGCGGGTGGGCAGATACGCAGTATTTT; CDR3 protein: CASSYSGSGWADTQYF; D gene: TRBD2; V gene: TRBV6-5; J gene: TRBJ2-3; clone size: NA
CDR3 DNA: TGTGCCAGCAGTTTATCAGGCGAGGGCAACGAGCAGTACTTC; CDR3 protein: CASSLSGEGNEQYF; D gene: NA; V gene: TRBV2; J gene: TRBJ2-7; clone size: NA
CDR3 DNA: TGTGCCAGCAGTCCCATCACAGATACGCAGTATTTT; CDR3 protein: CASSPITDTQYF; D gene: NA; V gene: TRBV28; J gene: TRBJ2-3; clone size: NA
CDR3 DNA: TGTGCCAGCAGCGCAAATATGGGACGGGGTTTTTCTGGCTACACCTTC; CDR3 protein: CASSANMGRGFSGYTF; D gene: NA; V gene: TRBV7-6; J gene: TRBJ1-2; clone size: NA
CDR3 DNA: TGTGCCACCAGGTCAGCCGGGGGACCGCAAGAGACCCAGTACTTC; CDR3 protein: CATRSAGGPQETQYF; D gene: NA; V gene: TRBV24-1; J gene: TRBJ2-5; clone size: few
CDR3 DNA: TGTGCCAGTAATCCGACAGGGGCTGGAAACACCATATATTTT; CDR3 protein: CASNPTGAGNTIYF; D gene: TRBD1; V gene: TRBV19; J gene: TRBJ1-3; clone size: once
CDR3 DNA: TGTGCCAGCAGCTTATTTCGTAACCAAGAGACCCAGTACTTC; CDR3 protein: CASSLFRNQETQYF; D gene: NA; V gene: TRBV7-6; J gene: TRBJ2-5; clone size: many
CDR3 DNA: TGTGCCAGCAGTTCCCCGAGCGAGCAAGGACCGTTCTTC; CDR3 protein: CASSSPSEQGPFF; D gene: NA; V gene: TRBV28; J gene: TRBJ2-1; clone size: many